Listed below are T cell receptor beta chains from one sample, sequenced in a study of cytomegalovirus exposure and HLA in healthy donors. Data came from immunoSEQ multiplex PCR; TCRdb stores just in-frame clones and leaves some out. Found here are approximately 160,000 clones, approximately 77% of them singletons; the top ten hold roughly 7.3%. Sequencing used PBMCs. Receptors were obtained from a male donor in good health and CMV-seropositive. Each CDR3 is given without its conserved first and last residue. The size field is filled for only some rows; it gives once, few, many or a size class.

>TRBJ2-3|TRBV6-4|few
ASSPQGEGDTQY
>.|TRBV4-1|.
ASSQDSRRPYEQY
>TRBJ1-2|TRBV11-2|.
ASSLSLLMGYT
>TRBJ1-1|TRBV6-5|.
ASSYSSGGWAF
>TRBJ2-7|TRBV5-4|.
ASSPGLRGFTYEQY
>TRBJ2-7|TRBV9|once
ASSSAGGTGGYEQY
>TRBJ2-3|TRBV30|.
AWSVPDITDTQY
>TRBJ2-1|TRBV2|.
ASSGTSGGLGDEQF
>TRBJ2-1|TRBV6-4|.
ASSDSGTRGGNEQF
>TRBJ1-2|TRBV4-2|.
ASSQGPGDDYGYT
>TRBJ2-1|TRBV7-6|.
ASSLELAGANEQF
>TRBJ2-1|TRBV11-2|.
ASSLAGDSYNEQF
>TRBJ2-1|TRBV6-5|few
ASSYRDIYNEQF
>TRBJ1-2|TRBV29-1|.
SVVGGGQNYGYT
>TRBJ2-7|TRBV7-2|.
ASSLAHSSYEQY
>TRBJ2-1|TRBV5-1|.
ASSPLSRDEQF
>TRBJ2-3|TRBV10-2|.
ASSDLAATQY
>TRBJ1-2|TRBV19|.
ASKGTGLNYGYT
>TRBJ1-3|TRBV6-5|.
ASKMAAGNTIY
>TRBJ2-7|TRBV7-2|once
ASSGGLAVYEQY
>TRBJ1-6|TRBV4-3|.
ASSQTPPGGNSYNSPLH
>TRBJ2-7|TRBV6-5|few
ASSYTDRGVEQY
>TRBJ2-3|TRBV5-4|.
ASSLVPSPTDTQY